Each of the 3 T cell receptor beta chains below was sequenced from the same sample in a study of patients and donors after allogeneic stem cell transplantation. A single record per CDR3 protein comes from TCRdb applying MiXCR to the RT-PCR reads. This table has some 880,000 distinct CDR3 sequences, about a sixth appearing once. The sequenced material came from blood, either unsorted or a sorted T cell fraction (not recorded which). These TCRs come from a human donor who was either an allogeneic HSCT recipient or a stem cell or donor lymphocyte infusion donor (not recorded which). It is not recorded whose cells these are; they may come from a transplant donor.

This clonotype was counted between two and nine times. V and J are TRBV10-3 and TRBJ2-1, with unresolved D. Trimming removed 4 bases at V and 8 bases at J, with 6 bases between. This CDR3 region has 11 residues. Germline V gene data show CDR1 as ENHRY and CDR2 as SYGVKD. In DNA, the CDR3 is TGTGCCATCAGTGCCTCGCATGAGCAGTTCTTC. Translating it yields CAISASHEQFF.

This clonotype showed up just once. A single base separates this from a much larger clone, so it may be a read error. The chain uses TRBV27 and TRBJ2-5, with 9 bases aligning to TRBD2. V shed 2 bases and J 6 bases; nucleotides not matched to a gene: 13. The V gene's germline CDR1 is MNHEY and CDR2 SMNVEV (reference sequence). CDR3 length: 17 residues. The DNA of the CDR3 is TGTGCCAGCAGTTTAACGGGACTAGCCCTCAAGGGGAAGACCCAGTACTTC. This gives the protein CASSLTGLALKGKTQYF.

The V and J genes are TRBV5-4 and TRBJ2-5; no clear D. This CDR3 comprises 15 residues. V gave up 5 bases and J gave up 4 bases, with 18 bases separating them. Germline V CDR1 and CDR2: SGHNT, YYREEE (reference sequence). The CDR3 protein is CASSLPLGIGETQYF. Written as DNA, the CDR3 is TGTGCCAGCAGTTTGCCCTTAGGTATCGGAGAGACCCAGTACTTC.